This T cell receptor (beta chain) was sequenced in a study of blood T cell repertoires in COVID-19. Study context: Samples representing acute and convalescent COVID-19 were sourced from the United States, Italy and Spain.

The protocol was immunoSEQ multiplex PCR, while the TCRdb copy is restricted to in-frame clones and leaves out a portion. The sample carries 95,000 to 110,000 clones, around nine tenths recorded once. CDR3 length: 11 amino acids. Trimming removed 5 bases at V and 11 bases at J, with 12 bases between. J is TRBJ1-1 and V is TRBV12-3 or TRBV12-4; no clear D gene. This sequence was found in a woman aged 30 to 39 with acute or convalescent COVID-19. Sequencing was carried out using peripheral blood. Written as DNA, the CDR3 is TGTGCCAGCAGTCCCGGGGTATATGCTTTCTTT. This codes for CASSPGVYAFF.